This note documents a single T cell receptor beta chain sequence. What it recognizes is unknown. These data are taken from a study of shared clonotypes between healthy human individuals. TCRdb's copy holds only in-frame clones and misses some; the assay was immunoSEQ multiplex PCR. Of roughly 2.6 million clones in the sample, roughly 92% were seen once. The CDR3 covers 15 residues. The ends were cut back, 4 bases at V and 2 bases at J, with 12 bases in the middle. Germline CDR1 and CDR2: SGHRS and YFSETQ. Overall study results and limits: Among the subsets, naive ones generally showed larger estimated richness than memory ones. Even with large depth, rarefaction showed that sorted-subset sequencing was incomplete.

This clonotype was sampled from a man between 18 and 35 years old in good health. The chain has TRBV5-1 and TRBJ2-2; possible D gene TRBD2, 7 bases. The sample was naive CD4+ T cells sorted from blood. Subset denoted: CD45RA+ positively selected. The CDR3 DNA sequence: TGCGCCAGCAGCCCCCGCGGGGGCAACACCGGGGAGCTGTTTTTT. Translation gives CASSPRGGNTGELFF.